One sample yielded the 22 T cell receptor beta chains listed below, sequenced in a study of cytotoxic CD8 clonotypes in ibrutinib-treated CLL. The protocol was immunoSEQ multiplex PCR, while the TCRdb copy is restricted to in-frame clones and leaves out a portion. This sample has roughly 300,000 clones, with 70% to 80% found just once. This specimen was PBMCs, taken at disease progression, from a patient treated with ibrutinib. The receptors stem from a human donor with chronic lymphocytic leukemia.

This sequence joins TRBV11-2 and TRBJ1-6, with D uncertain. The CDR3 has 15 residues. The V end was cut by 5 bases, the J end by 0 bases, with 8 bases between. Germline V lookup: CDR1 SGHAT, CDR2 FQNNGV. The CDR3 sequence: CASSPPSSYNSPLHF. The CDR3 DNA reads as TGTGCCAGCAGCCCGCCCAGCTCCTATAATTCACCCCTCCACTTT. Full variable domain (remainder filled in from reference TRBV11-2 and TRBJ1-6): EAGVAQSPRYKIIEKRQSVAFWCNPISGHATLYWYQQILGQGPKLLIQFQNNGVVDDSQLPKDRFSAERLKGVDSTLKIQPAKLEDSAVYLCASSPPSSYNSPLHFGNGTRLTVT.

The gene calls are TRBV25-1 and TRBJ2-6, with D hard to call. The germline V gene encodes CDR1 MGHDK and CDR2 SYGVNS. Trimming took off 1 base at V and 0 bases at J, with 7 bases between the two ends. The CDR3 loop spans 16 amino acids. The CDR3 sequence is CASSEWSSSGANVLTF. The CDR3 bases are TGTGCCAGCAGTGAATGGTCCAGCTCTGGGGCCAACGTCCTGACTTTC.

This chain joins TRBV7-9 and TRBJ2-7; TRBD1 agrees at 10 bases. Trimming removed 5 bases from V and 4 bases from J; junction bases left unmatched: 8. This CDR3 has 15 residues. The V gene's germline CDR1 is SEHNR and CDR2 FQNEAQ (reference sequence). This CDR3 reads CASSQSGQGIYEQYF. CDR3 DNA sequence: TGTGCCAGCAGCCAGTCGGGACAGGGGATATACGAGCAGTACTTC.

V is TRBV27 and J is TRBJ2-5; D not certain. This CDR3 contains 12 residues. Trimming cost V 10 bases and J 5 bases, with 14 bases left between them. Germline-derived CDR1 and CDR2 are MNHEY and SMNVEV (reference sequence). Here the CDR3 DNA reads TGTGCCAACCATGCTAGAAGGGAGACCCAGTACTTC. It is translated as CANHARRETQYF.

This clone was counted a few times. The rearrangement uses TRBV4-1 and TRBJ2-7; 8 positions agree with TRBD2. Germline lookup yields CDR1 MGHRA and CDR2 YSYEKL. This CDR3 is 15 amino acids long. V lost 2 bases and J lost 3; bases outside the gene matches: 6. This CDR3 is CASSQTSGTDYEQYF. DNA for the CDR3: TGCGCCAGCAGCCAAACTAGCGGCACTGACTACGAGCAGTACTTC.

The chain carries TRBV7-9 and TRBJ1-1; D is unresolved. The V end lost 4 bases, the J end lost 3 bases, and 9 bases lay between the germline ends. The germline CDR1 and CDR2 sequences are SEHNR and FQNEAQ (reference sequence). The CDR3 covers 13 residues. CDR3 nucleotides: TGTGCCAGCAGCTCCGACCGAGACACTGAAGCTTTCTTT. Protein sequence: CASSSDRDTEAFF.

The chain links TRBV6-1 to TRBJ2-1; D is uncertain. In germline, CDR1 is MNHNS, CDR2 SASEGT. The CDR3 loop spans 12 amino acids. V was trimmed by 10 bases and J by 7 bases, leaving 14 bases between them. CDR3 sequence reads: CAIQSYGNEQFF. For the CDR3, the DNA is TGTGCCATCCAATCATACGGGAATGAGCAGTTCTTC.

This clone was seen more than once but under ten times. The genes are TRBV5-1 and TRBJ2-7; D gene ambiguous. The V end lost 0 bases, the J end lost 0 bases, and 7 bases lay between the germline ends. The CDR3 runs 14 residues. CDR1 and CDR2 from the germline V gene are SGHRS and YFSETQ. The CDR3 loop reads CASSLDAHSYEQYF. In DNA form, the CDR3 reads TGCGCCAGCAGCTTGGACGCCCACTCCTACGAGCAGTACTTC. Variable domain in full (rest from reference TRBV5-1 and TRBJ2-7): KAGVTQTPRYLIKTRGQQVTLSCSPISGHRSVSWYQQTPGQGLQFLFEYFSETQRNKGNFPGRFSGRQFSNSRSEMNVSTLELGDSALYLCASSLDAHSYEQYFGPGTRLTVT.

The chain joins TRBV6-6 to TRBJ2-3, with D hard to call. This CDR3 is 15 amino acids long. Trimming stripped 5 bases from V and 0 bases from J, with 12 bases between. Germline-derived CDR1 and CDR2 are MNHNY and SVGAGI (reference sequence). The DNA of the CDR3 is TGTGCCAGCAGTCACCTTTTTGGGAGCACAGATACGCAGTATTTT. Protein sequence: CASSHLFGSTDTQYF.

The rearrangement joins TRBV6-6 to TRBJ1-2; D remains ambiguous. CDR1 is MNHNY and CDR2 is SVGAGI in the germline V gene (reference sequence). The CDR3 extends over 14 amino acids. V lost 10 bases, J lost 3 bases, and 18 bases lay in between. CDR3 DNA: TGTGCCACCCGGACGAGGGCCCACTACTATGGCTACACCTTC. This translates into CATRTRAHYYGYTF.

The CDR3 nucleotides read TGTGCCAGCACCCCGGTCGCCGGGCGATACGAGCAGTACTTC. Its translation is CASTPVAGRYEQYF. V gene TRBV28 combines with J gene TRBJ2-7; D remains ambiguous. The length of the CDR3 is 14 residues. Trimming pared 7 bases from V and 4 bases from J, leaving 17 bases between. The germline V gene encodes CDR1 MDHEN and CDR2 SYDVKM.

The chain links TRBV4-3 to TRBJ2-7; 10 nucleotides match TRBD2. The CDR3 runs to 17 residues. V lost 2 bases to trimming and J lost 5 bases; unmatched junction nucleotides: 12. Germline V gene lookup returns CDR1 LGHNA and CDR2 YSLEER. The CDR3 region is CASSQRSSGRFVHEQYF. CDR3 coding DNA: TGCGCCAGCAGCCAAAGATCTAGCGGGAGATTCGTCCACGAGCAGTACTTC.

This clone appeared a few times. J is TRBJ2-7 and V is TRBV4-1; unclear D gene. Trimming took off 1 base at V and 2 bases at J, with 18 bases between the two ends. Germline values: CDR1 MGHRA, CDR2 YSYEKL. This CDR3 region has 17 residues. CDR3: CASSQGITADFPYEQYF. The CDR3, as DNA: TGCGCCAGCAGCCAAGGTATTACGGCAGACTTCCCCTACGAGCAGTACTTC.

This clone was seen more than once but under ten times. J is TRBJ1-2 and V is TRBV27, with 7 bases matching TRBD1. V shed 6 bases, J shed 4 bases, and the junction held 8 bases outside the gene matches. CDR3 length: 14 residues. Germline lookup yields CDR1 MNHEY and CDR2 SMNVEV (reference sequence). The DNA for the CDR3 is TGTGCCAGCAGCCCCTTAGGGGACAGCTATGGCTACACCTTC. It translates to CASSPLGDSYGYTF.

V is TRBV10-1 and J is TRBJ2-3; D unresolved. Trimming removed 3 bases at V and 4 bases at J, with 5 bases between. The length of the CDR3 is 12 residues. CDR1 and CDR2 (germline): WNHNN, SYGVQD (reference sequence). This CDR3 reads CASSDQPDTQYF. DNA for the CDR3: TGCGCCAGCAGTGACCAGCCAGATACGCAGTATTTT.

The V gene is TRBV28, the J gene TRBJ2-7, with D maybe TRBD2 (7 bases). V was clipped by 3 bases and J by 2 bases, with 17 bases between them. The CDR3 sequence is 16 residues long. Germline V gene lookup returns CDR1 MDHEN and CDR2 SYDVKM. The CDR3 DNA reads TGTGCCAGCAGTTTTCGGGGGGCGCTTGTGACCTACGAGCAGTACTTC. Amino acids: CASSFRGALVTYEQYF.

The chain combines TRBV27 with TRBJ2-2; tentatively, D is TRBD2 (6 bases). This CDR3 comprises 12 residues. The germline CDR1 and CDR2 sequences are MNHEY and SMNVEV (reference sequence). Trimming removed 8 bases at V and 6 bases at J, with 10 bases between. CDR3 nucleotide sequence: TGTGCCAGCGGGAGGATAGCCGGGGAGCTGTTTTTT. Translation gives CASGRIAGELFF.

In its sample, this clone was seen once. The rearrangement joins TRBV14 to TRBJ1-2; unclear D gene. This CDR3 has 13 amino acids. V was shortened by 4 bases and J by 8 bases, with 14 bases between the two germline ends. The germline V gene has CDR1 SGHDN and CDR2 FVKESK. CDR3 DNA sequence: TGTGCCAGCAGCCCGGACGGGTCGGAGGGCTACACCTTC. Translating gives CASSPDGSEGYTF.

V and J are TRBV11-2 and TRBJ2-3, with D perhaps TRBD1 (6 bases). Germline V gives CDR1 SGHAT, CDR2 FQNNGV. Between the trimmed V and J ends, which lost 6 bases and 8 bases, there was a span of 18 bases. The CDR3 sequence is 14 residues long. The CDR3 nucleotides read TGTGCCAGCAGTTGGGGACATGGGACCGTTACGCAGTATTTT. Translation gives CASSWGHGTVTQYF.

The chain carries TRBV6-5 and TRBJ2-2; tentative D call: TRBD2 (5 bases). The CDR3 extends over 13 amino acids. CDR1 is MNHEY, CDR2 SVGAGI, per germline. Trimming left V 8 bases short and J 4 bases short, with 11 bases between. The CDR3 DNA reads as TGTGCCAGCGGGAGACGGACCACCGGGGAGCTGTTTTTT. Translated, it gives CASGRRTTGELFF.

The chain links TRBV28 to TRBJ2-7, with a weak D call TRBD2 (6 bases). V shed 3 bases and J shed 0 bases, with 24 bases lying between them. CDR1 and CDR2 from the germline V gene are MDHEN and SYDVKM. The CDR3 spans 19 residues. The CDR3 is CASSLPPSAISASSYEQYF. CDR3 coding DNA: TGTGCCAGCAGTTTGCCACCTAGCGCCATTAGCGCCTCCTCCTACGAGCAGTACTTC.

This clone has a single count. The J gene is TRBJ1-3, the V gene TRBV7-2; D is undetermined. The CDR3 has 12 residues. CDR1 is SGHTA and CDR2 is FQGNSA in the germline V gene. Trimming took off 5 bases at V and 7 bases at J, with 9 bases between the two ends. The CDR3 nucleotides are TGTGCCAGCAGCCACGCGGGGAACACCATATATTTT. The encoded protein is CASSHAGNTIYF.